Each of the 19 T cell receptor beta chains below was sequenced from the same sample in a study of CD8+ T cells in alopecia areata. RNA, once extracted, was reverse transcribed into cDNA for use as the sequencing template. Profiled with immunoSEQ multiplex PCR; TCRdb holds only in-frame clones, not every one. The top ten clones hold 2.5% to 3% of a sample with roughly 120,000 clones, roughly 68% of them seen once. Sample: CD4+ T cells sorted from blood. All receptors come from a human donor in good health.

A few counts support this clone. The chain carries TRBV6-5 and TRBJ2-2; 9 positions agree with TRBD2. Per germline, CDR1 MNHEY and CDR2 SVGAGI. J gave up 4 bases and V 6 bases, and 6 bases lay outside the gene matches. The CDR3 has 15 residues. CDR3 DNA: TGTGCCAGCAGATCTCAGCGGGGGGCCACCGGGGAGCTGTTTTTT. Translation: CASRSQRGATGELFF.

For the CDR3, the DNA is TGTGCCAGTAGTTTCATAAGGGCGGGCATGAACACAGATACGCAGTATTTT. It specifies CASSFIRAGMNTDTQYF. This rearrangement joins TRBV19 to TRBJ2-3; a weak D match, TRBD2 (5 bases). The CDR3 extends over 17 amino acids. V was pared by 5 bases and J by 2 bases, with 20 bases between. CDR1 and CDR2 (germline): LNHDA, SQIVND (reference sequence).

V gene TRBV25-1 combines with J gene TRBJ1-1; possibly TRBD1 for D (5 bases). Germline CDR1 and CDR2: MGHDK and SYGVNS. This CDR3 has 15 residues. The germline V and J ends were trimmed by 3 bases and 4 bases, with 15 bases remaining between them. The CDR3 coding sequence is TGTGCCAGCAGTGATTACGCCGCAGGGCGCACTGAAGCTTTCTTT. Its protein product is CASSDYAAGRTEAFF.

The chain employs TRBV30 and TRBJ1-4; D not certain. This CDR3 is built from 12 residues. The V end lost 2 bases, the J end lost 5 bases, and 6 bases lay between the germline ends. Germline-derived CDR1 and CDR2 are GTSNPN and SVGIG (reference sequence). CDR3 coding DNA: TGTGCCTGGAGTATCCGGAATGAAAAACTGTTTTTT. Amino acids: CAWSIRNEKLFF.

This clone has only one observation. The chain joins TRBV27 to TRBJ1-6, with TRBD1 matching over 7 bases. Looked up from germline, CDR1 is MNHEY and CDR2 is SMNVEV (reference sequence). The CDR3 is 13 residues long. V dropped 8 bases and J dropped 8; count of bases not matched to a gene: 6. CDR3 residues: CASGRQGYSPLHF. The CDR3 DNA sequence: TGTGCCAGCGGAAGACAGGGTTATTCACCCCTCCACTTT.

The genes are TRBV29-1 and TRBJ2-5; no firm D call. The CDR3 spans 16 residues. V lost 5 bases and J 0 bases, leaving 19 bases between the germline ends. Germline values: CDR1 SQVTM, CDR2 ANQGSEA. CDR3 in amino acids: CSVSRLESRYQETQYF. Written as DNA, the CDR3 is TGCAGCGTTTCCCGCCTTGAGTCACGGTACCAAGAGACCCAGTACTTC.

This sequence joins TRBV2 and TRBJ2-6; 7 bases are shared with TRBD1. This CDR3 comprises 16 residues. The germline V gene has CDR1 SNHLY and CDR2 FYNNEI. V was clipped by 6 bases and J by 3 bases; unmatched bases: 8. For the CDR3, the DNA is TGTGCCAGCAGGGGACACAGGGGTAATGGGGCCAACGTCCTGACTTTC. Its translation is CASRGHRGNGANVLTF. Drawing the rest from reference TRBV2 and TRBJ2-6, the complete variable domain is EPEVTQTPSHQVTQMGQEVILRCVPISNHLYFYWYRQILGQKVEFLVSFYNNEISEKSEIFDDQFSVERPDGSNFTLKIRSTKLEDSAMYFCASRGHRGNGANVLTFGAGSRLTVL.

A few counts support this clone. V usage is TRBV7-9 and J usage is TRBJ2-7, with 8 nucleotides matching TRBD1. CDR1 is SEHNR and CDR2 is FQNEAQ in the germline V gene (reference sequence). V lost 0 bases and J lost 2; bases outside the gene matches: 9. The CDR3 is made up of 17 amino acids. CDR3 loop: CASSLARHRGAPYEQYF. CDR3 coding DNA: TGTGCCAGCAGCTTAGCGCGTCACAGGGGGGCCCCCTACGAGCAGTACTTC.

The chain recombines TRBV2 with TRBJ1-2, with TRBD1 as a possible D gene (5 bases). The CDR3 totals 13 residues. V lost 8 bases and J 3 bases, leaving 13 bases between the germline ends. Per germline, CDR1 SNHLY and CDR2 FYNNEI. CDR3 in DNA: TGTGCCAGCGTTCAGGGAAGGTACTATGGCTACACCTTC. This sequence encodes CASVQGRYYGYTF.

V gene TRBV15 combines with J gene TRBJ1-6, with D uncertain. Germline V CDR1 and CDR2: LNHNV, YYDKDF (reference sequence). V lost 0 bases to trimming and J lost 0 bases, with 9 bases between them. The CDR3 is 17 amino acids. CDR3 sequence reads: CATSRDDTSSYNSPLHF. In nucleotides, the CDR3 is TGTGCCACCAGCAGAGATGACACAAGCTCCTATAATTCACCCCTCCACTTT.

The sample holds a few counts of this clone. CDR3 DNA: TGTGCCTGGGCTAGCGGTGAGACCCAGTACTTC. It codes for CAWASGETQYF. This chain connects TRBV30 to TRBJ2-5, with TRBD2 matching 7 bases. Trimming removed 5 bases from V and 5 bases from J; junction bases left unmatched: 2. The CDR3 is made up of 11 amino acids. Germline V gene sequence: CDR1 GTSNPN, CDR2 SVGIG (reference sequence).

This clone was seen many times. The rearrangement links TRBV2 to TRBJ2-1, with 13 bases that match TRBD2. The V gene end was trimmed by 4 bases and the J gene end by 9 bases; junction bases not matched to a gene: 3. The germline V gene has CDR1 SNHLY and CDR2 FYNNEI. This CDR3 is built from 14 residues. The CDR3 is CASSVRTSGGEQFF. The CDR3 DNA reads TGTGCCAGCAGTGTCCGGACTAGCGGGGGTGAGCAGTTCTTC.

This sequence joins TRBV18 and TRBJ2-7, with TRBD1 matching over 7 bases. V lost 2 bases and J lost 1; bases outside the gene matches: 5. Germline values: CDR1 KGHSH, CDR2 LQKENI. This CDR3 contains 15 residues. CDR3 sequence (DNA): TGTGCCAGCTCACCATATACAGGGGCGTCCTACGAGCAGTACTTC. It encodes CASSPYTGASYEQYF.

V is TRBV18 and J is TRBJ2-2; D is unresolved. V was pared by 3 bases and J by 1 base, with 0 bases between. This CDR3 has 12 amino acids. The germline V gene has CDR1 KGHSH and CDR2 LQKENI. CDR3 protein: CASSPNTGELFF. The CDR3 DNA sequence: TGTGCCAGCTCACCGAACACCGGGGAGCTGTTTTTT.

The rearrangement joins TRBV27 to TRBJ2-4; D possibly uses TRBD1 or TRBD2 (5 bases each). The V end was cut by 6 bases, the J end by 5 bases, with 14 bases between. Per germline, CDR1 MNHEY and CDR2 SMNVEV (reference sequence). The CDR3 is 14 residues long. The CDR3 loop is CASSFSGTQNIQYF. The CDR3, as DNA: TGTGCCAGCAGCTTTTCCGGGACCCAAAACATTCAGTACTTC.

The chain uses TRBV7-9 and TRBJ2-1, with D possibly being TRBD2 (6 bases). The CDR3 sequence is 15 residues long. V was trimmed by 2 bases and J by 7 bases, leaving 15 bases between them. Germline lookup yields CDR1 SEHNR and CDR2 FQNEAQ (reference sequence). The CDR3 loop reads CASSLRRGTLNEQFF. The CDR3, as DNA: TGTGCCAGCAGCTTACGACGCGGGACCTTGAATGAGCAGTTCTTC.

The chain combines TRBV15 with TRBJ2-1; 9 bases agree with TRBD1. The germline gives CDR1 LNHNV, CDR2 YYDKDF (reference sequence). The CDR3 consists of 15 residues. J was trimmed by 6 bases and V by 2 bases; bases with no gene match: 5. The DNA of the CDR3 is TGTGCCACCAGCAGACGGCCGGACAGGGGCAATGAGCAGTTCTTC. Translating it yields CATSRRPDRGNEQFF. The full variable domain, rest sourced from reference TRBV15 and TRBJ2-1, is DAMVIQNPRYQVTQFGKPVTLSCSQTLNHNVMYWYQQKSSQAPKLLFHYYDKDFNNEADTPDNFQSRRPNTSFCFLDIRSPGLGDTAMYLCATSRRPDRGNEQFFGPGTRLTVL.

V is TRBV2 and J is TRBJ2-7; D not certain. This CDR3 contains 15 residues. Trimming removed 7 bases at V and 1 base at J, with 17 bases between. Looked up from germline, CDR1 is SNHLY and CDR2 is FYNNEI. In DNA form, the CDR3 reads TGTGCCAGCACCAGCCAGCTGGCTTCGTCCTACGAGCAGTACTTC. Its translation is CASTSQLASSYEQYF.

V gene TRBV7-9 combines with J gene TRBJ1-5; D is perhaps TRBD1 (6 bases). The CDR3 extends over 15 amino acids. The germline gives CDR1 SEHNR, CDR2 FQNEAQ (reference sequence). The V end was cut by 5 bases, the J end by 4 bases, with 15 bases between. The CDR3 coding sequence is TGTGCCAGCAGCCGAGACGGACAGCAGAATCAGCCCCAGCATTTT. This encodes CASSRDGQQNQPQHF.